This TCR beta chain was sequenced for a study of blood T cells in healthy people across ages (dated by TCRdb to the mid-2010s). For the wider study: In model experiments, template switching captured about one uniquely barcoded TCR beta cDNA molecule for every two T cells. To track age-related changes in TCR beta repertoire diversity, the study relied on deep sequencing normalized with unique cDNA molecular identifiers. Donors were grouped into four age groups: young (average about 15 years), middle-aged (over 35), aged (62) and long-lived (just over 80). To avoid experimental bias, donors of different ages were spread randomly across the sequencing lanes. Two additional independent replicas of 1 million unique cDNA reads from the same blood draw were analyzed for two donors (one aged 18 to 30 and one aged 80 or older).

This clonotype has at least ten counts. The antigen this receptor binds is unknown. The sample holds no much larger clone one base away, and base qualities are not on file. The trim is 2 bases for V and 3 bases for J, with a gap of 10 bases between the germline ends. The CDR3 goes from the cysteine to the phenylalanine over 14 residues. Here the CDR3 DNA is all that survives: 42 bases in frame from base 1. The germline V gene sets CDR1 to MDHEN and CDR2 to SYDVKM. Overall study outcomes, separate from this receptor: Observed TCR beta diversity per million T cells fell roughly linearly with age, and a significant reduction was already apparent by age roughly 40. Conclusive comparison of naive and antigen-experienced compartments was prevented by the profiling of bulk unsorted PBMCs. Because the CMV infection status of the donors was unknown, age-related changes in expanded clonotypes may potentially have been confounded. Observed TCR beta diversity correlated strongly with the percentage of naive T cells measured by flow cytometry. Estimates of total diversity from one million sequenced T cells were regarded as lower bounds and underestimates. The long-lived group showed more naive CD4+ T cells, fewer expanded clones and increased TCR diversity than the aged group, suggesting age selection.

The library was made by 5' RACE. The reads were generated on an Illumina HiSeq 2500. A second roughly 7 to 11 cycle PCR used a sample-barcoded 5' primer and a J-beta primer mix. A template-switch 5' adaptor carrying 12 random nucleotides introduced a unique molecular identifier onto each TCR beta cDNA molecule. Each sample yielded at least 3 million CDR3-containing paired-end reads. All of the RNA was converted into first-strand cDNA using the Mint cDNA synthesis kit, with a TRBC-specific oligonucleotide serving as the primer. After uracil-DNA glycosylase treatment, a first 18-cycle PCR used universal primers M1SS and BC2_uni_R on all cDNA. Under the source paper's analysis protocol: For normalization, 1 million high-quality reads were randomly selected from each sample, with every read carrying a distinct molecular identifier. Instead of being binned into consensus sequences, reads with shared molecular identifiers were discarded. MiTCR, set to a Q25 quality threshold and the strictest error-elimination algorithm, was used for CDR3 identification, clonotype clustering and error correction. A nonparametric unseen species model using Euler transformation provided a lower-bound estimate of total TCR beta diversity. The public reads were reprocessed in TCRdb via fastp at Q25 and MiXCR, keeping in-frame beta chains. Each entry is one CDR3 protein sequence, shown with its most common DNA and genes. The V and J calls, along with clone size, are taken from TCRdb and not from the paper's own processing. This sample is represented by approximately 810,000 distinct CDR3 sequences; around 26% of them were singletons. The top ten constitute roughly a sixth of the sample.

The donors were roughly 38 Caucasian individuals from Russia, aged 6 to 90 years, who were systemically healthy. About 9.1 milliliters of peripheral blood were collected from each donor into EDTA-treated Vacutainer tubes. Ficoll-Paque density-gradient centrifugation was used to isolate PBMCs, with at least 6 million per sample. Trizol reagent was used to extract total RNA from PBMCs, with at least 5.5 micrograms per sample. For every donor, flow cytometry on a PBMC aliquot measured the percentage of naive CD45RAhigh/CD27high T cells. The chain joins TRBV28 to TRBJ1-2; the D gene assignment is ambiguous. The origin of this receptor is an elderly woman in good health. The sequenced sample was blood. The sequence in DNA is TGTGCCAGCAGTTTAAACACGGCTTACTATGGCTACACCTTC. Protein translation: CASSLNTAYYGYTF.